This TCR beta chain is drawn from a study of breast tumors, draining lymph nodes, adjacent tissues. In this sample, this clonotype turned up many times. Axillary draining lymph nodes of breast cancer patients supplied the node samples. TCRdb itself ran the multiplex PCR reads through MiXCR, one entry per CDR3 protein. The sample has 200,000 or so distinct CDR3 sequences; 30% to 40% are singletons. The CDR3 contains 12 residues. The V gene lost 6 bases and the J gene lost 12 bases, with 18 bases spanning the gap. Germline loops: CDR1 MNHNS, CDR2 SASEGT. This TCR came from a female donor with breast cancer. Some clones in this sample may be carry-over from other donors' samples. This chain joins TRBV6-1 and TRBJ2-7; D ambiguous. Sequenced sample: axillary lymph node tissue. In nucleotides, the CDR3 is TGTGCCAGCAGCGACTTTGGGCCAAGGTCGTACTTC. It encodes CASSDFGPRSYF.